Sequencing of this TCR beta chain was carried out in a study of patients and donors after allogeneic stem cell transplantation. This clonotype turned up a few times. MiXCR was run by TCRdb on the RT-PCR reads, yielding one entry per CDR3 protein. Of 400,000 to 500,000 distinct CDR3 sequences listed, about a sixth are singletons. CDR3 size: 12 residues. In germline, CDR1 is LNHNV, CDR2 YYDKDF (reference sequence). Trimming removed 0 bases at V and 11 bases at J, with 8 bases between. What was sequenced was blood, either unsorted or a sorted T cell fraction (not recorded which). The chain combines TRBV15 with TRBJ2-1; no reliable D call. The sequence derives from a human donor who was either an allogeneic HSCT recipient or a stem cell or donor lymphocyte infusion donor (not recorded which). It is not recorded whose cells these are; they may come from a transplant donor. CDR3 region: CATSRDPGKQFF. The CDR3 DNA follows: TGTGCCACCAGCAGAGATCCCGGCAAGCAGTTCTTC.